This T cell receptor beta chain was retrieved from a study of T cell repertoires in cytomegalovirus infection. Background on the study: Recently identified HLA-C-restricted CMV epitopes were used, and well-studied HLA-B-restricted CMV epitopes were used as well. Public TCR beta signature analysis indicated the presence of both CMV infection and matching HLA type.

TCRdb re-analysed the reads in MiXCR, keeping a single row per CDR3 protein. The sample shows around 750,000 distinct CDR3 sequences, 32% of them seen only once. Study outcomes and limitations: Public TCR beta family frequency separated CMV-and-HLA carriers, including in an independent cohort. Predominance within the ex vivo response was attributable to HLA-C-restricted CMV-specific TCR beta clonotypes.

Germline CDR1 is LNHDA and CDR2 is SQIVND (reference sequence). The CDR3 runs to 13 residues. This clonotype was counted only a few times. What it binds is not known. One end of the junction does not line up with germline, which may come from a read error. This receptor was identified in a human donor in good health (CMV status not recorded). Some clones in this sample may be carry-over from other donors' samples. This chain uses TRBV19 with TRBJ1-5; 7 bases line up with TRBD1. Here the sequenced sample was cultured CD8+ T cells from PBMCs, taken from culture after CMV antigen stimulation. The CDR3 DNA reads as TGTGCCAGTAGTATAGGCCTGGGACAGTTAGACGTATTT. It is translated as CASSIGLGQLDVF. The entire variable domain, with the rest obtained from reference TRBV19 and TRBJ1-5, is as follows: DGGITQSPKYLFRKEGQNVTLSCEQNLNHDAMYWYRQDPGQGLRLIYYSQIVNDFQKGDIAEGYSVSREKKESFPLTVTSAQKNPTAFYLCASSIGLGQLDVFGDGTRLSIL.